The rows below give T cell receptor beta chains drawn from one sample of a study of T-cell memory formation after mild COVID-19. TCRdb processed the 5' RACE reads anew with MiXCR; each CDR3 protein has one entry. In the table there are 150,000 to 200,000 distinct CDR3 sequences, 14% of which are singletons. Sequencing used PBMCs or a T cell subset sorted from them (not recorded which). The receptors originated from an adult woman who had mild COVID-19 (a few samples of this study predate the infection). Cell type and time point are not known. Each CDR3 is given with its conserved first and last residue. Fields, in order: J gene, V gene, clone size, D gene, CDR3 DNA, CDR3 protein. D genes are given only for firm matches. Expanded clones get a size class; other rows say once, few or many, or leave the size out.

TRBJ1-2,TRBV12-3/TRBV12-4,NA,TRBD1,TGTGCCAGCAGTTCGGACAGGGGGCTACCTTACCATGGCTACACCTTC,CASSSDRGLPYHGYTF
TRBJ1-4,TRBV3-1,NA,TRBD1,TGTGCCAGCAGCCAAGGAAGGGACAGGGGTGAAAAACTGTTTTTT,CASSQGRDRGEKLFF
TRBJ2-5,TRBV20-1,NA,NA,TGCAGTGCTAGAGCTCAGGTCCAAGAGACCCAGTACTTC,CSARAQVQETQYF
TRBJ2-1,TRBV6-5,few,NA,TGTGCCAGCAGTTACGCGGGATCGTACAATGAGCAGTTCTTC,CASSYAGSYNEQFF
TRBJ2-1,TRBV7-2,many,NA,TGTGCCAGCAGCTTAGTCCAGGCTTTCCTTAGCTCCTACAATGAGCAGTTCTTC,CASSLVQAFLSSYNEQFF
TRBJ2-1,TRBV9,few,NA,TGTGCCAGCAGCGTATCGGGGGTCCCTAGCTCCTACAATGAGCAGTTCTTC,CASSVSGVPSSYNEQFF
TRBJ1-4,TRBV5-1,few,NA,TGCGCCAGCAGCTCCACAGCACCAACTAATGAAAAACTGTTTTTT,CASSSTAPTNEKLFF
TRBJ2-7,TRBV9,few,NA,TGTGCCAGCAGCGTAGTCGCAGCGCCCTACGAGCAGTACTTC,CASSVVAAPYEQYF
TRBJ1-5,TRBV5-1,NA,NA,TGCGCCAGCAGCTTGGTACAGGACGTAGGGCCCCAGCATTTT,CASSLVQDVGPQHF
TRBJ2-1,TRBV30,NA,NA,TGTGCCTGGAGTCCCTCCCCCACAGTTACCTTCCTTATCGTCCACAATGAGCAGTTCTTC,CAWSPSPTVTFLIVHNEQFF
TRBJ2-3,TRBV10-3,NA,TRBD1,TGTGCCATCAGGACAGGGCTGAGCACAGATACGCAGTATTTT,CAIRTGLSTDTQYF
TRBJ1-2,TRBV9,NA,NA,TGTGCCAGCGGGGGGACCGGCTATGGCTACACCTTC,CASGGTGYGYTF
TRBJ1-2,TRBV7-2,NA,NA,TGTGCCAGCAGCTTAGAGGGCTATGGCTACACCTTC,CASSLEGYGYTF
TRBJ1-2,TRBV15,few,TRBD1,TGTGCCACCAGCAGAGAGAGACAGGGGGCGCGTTATGGCTACACCTTC,CATSRERQGARYGYTF
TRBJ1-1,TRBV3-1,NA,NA,TGTGCCAGCAGCCAAGATCGGGGGGCTGAAGCTTTCTTT,CASSQDRGAEAFF
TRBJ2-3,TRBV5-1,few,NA,TGCGCCAGCAGCGCCGGGACTGGCGGAGATACGCAGTATTTT,CASSAGTGGDTQYF
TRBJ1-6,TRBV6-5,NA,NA,TGTGCCAGCACCGAAGCCGGGCAGGGAACCCTCCACTTT,CASTEAGQGTLHF
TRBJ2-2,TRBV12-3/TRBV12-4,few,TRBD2,TGTGCCAGCAGTGGGAGGGGACTAGCGGGACACGGGGAGCTGTTTTTT,CASSGRGLAGHGELFF
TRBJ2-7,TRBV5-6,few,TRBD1,TGTGCCAGCAGCTTGGCACAGGGGGCGATCTACGAGCAGTACTTC,CASSLAQGAIYEQYF
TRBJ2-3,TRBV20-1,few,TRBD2,TGCAGTGCCGTCGTGACGGGACTAGCGTTAACAGATACGCAGTATTTT,CSAVVTGLALTDTQYF
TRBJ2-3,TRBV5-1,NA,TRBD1,TGCGCCAGCAGCCGGGACAGTAGCACAGATACGCAGTATTTT,CASSRDSSTDTQYF
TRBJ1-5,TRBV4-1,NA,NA,TGCGCCAGCAGCCAGGATCCCAATCAGCCCCAGCATTTT,CASSQDPNQPQHF
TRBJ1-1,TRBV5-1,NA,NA,TGCGCCAGCAGCCCCACAGGTGTGGGGAACACTGAAGCTTTCTTT,CASSPTGVGNTEAFF
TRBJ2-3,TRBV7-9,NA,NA,TGTGACAGCCGAGGGGGGGATGGAGATACGCAGTATTTT,CDSRGGDGDTQYF
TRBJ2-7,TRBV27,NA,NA,TGTGCCAGCAGTTTACGAAAACTCGCCTACGAGCAGTACTTC,CASSLRKLAYEQYF
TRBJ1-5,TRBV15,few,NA,TGTGCCACCAGCAGAGCAGGGAGCTTTTTGCCCCAGCATTTT,CATSRAGSFLPQHF
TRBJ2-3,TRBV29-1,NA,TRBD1,TGCAGCGACGACAGGGGATGGGCAGATACGCAGTATTTT,CSDDRGWADTQYF
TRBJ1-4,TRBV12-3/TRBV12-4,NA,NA,TGTGCCAGCACCTCGGACTTTAATGAAAAACTGTTTTTT,CASTSDFNEKLFF
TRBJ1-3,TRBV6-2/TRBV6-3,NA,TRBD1,TGTGCCAGCAGTTCCCGGGACAGCTCTGGAAACACCATATATTTT,CASSSRDSSGNTIYF
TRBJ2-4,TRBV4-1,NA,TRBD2,TGCGCCAGCAGCCCCGGGGGGGGCGTAGTAGCCAAAAACATTCAGTACTTC,CASSPGGGVVAKNIQYF
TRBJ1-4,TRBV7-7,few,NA,TGTGCTAGCAGCTCGACAGTGAATGAAAAACTGTTTTTT,CASSSTVNEKLFF
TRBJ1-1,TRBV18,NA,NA,TGTGCCAGCTCAGCCGAAACGAGGGGGAGCACTGAAGCTTTCTTT,CASSAETRGSTEAFF
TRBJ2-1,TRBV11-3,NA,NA,TGTGCCAGCAGCTTAGGCAGGGTAGGGGGTGAGCAGTTCTTC,CASSLGRVGGEQFF
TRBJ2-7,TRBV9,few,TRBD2,TGTGCCAGCAGCGTCTCTAGCGGGGCTGGCGAGCAGTACTTC,CASSVSSGAGEQYF
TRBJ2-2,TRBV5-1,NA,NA,TGCGCCAGCAGGCACGACACCGGGGAGCTGTTTTTT,CASRHDTGELFF
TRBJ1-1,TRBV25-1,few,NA,TGTGCCAGCAGTCAGGGTGGATCGTACACTGAAGCTTTCTTT,CASSQGGSYTEAFF
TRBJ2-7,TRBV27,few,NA,TGTGCCACCGAGGCCGGGACTCCTGTCGAGCAGTACTTC,CATEAGTPVEQYF
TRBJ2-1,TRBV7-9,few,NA,TGTGCCAGCAGCTTAGGGGGAGTAGCCTACAATGAGCAGTTCTTC,CASSLGGVAYNEQFF
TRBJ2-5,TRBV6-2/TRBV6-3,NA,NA,TGTGCCAGCAGTTACTCAGGGTTACTCAGGGGAGGAGAGACCCAGTACTTC,CASSYSGLLRGGETQYF
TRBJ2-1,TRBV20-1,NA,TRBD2,TGCAGTGCTTGGGGGGGAGAGCAGTTCTTC,CSAWGGEQFF
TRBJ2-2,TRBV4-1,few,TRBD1,TGCGCCAGCAGCCAAGTAGTGATGGGGACAGGGAACACCGGGGAGCTGTTTTTT,CASSQVVMGTGNTGELFF
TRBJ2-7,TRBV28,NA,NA,TGTGCCAGCACCCTAGACAGGGAGGCCTACGAGCAGTACTTC,CASTLDREAYEQYF
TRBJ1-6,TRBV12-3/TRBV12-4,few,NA,TGTGCCAGCAGTTTAGTGAGCCTATCGAATTCACCCCTCCACTTT,CASSLVSLSNSPLHF
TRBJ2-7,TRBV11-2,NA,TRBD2,TGTGCCAGCAGCTCGACTAGCGGGAAACCCTCCTACGAGCAGTACTTC,CASSSTSGKPSYEQYF
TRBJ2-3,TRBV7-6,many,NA,TGTGCCAGCAGCTCCCCTAGCCCCGGCACAGATACGCAGTATTTT,CASSSPSPGTDTQYF
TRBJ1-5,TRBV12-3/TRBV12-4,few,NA,TGTGCCGGCGGGTATAGCAATCAGCCCCAGCATTTT,CAGGYSNQPQHF
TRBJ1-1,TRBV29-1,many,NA,TGCAGCGTTGAAGCCCCCGTGAGGGGGTTCGAAGCTTTCTTT,CSVEAPVRGFEAFF
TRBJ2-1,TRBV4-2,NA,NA,TGTGCCAGCAGCCAAGAAGGCGGGCTGGCCCACAATGAGCAGTTCTTC,CASSQEGGLAHNEQFF
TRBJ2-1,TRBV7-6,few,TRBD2,TGTGCCAGCAGCTTAACTAGCGGGGGGGCCTACAATGAGCAGTTCTTC,CASSLTSGGAYNEQFF
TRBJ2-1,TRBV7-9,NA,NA,TGTGCCAGCAGCTTATTGCCAAAACGCTCCTACAATGAGCAGTTCTTC,CASSLLPKRSYNEQFF
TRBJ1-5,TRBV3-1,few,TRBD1,TGTGCCAGCAGCCTAAAGACAGGGGCATATCAGCCCCAGCATTTT,CASSLKTGAYQPQHF